These T cell receptor beta chains were read from a single sample in a study of cytomegalovirus exposure and HLA in healthy donors. Data came from immunoSEQ multiplex PCR; TCRdb stores just in-frame clones and leaves some out. The sample consists of tens of thousands of clones, 84% of them appearing once. The sequenced sample consisted of PBMCs. These receptors were taken from a man in his 70s in good health and CMV-seropositive. The CDR3 runs from the conserved cysteine through the conserved F or W. The D gene is left open where the match is weak. Not all rows give a size; the values are once, few, many and, for expanded clones, a class.

size: NA
D: TRBD2
V: TRBV25-1
J: TRBJ2-3
DNA: TGTGCCAGCAGCCGACTAGCGGGAGGCACAGATACGCAGTATTTT
CDR3: CASSRLAGGTDTQYF

size: NA
D: TRBD2
V: TRBV6-5
J: TRBJ2-1
DNA: TGTGCCAGCAGTTACTTAATGGCTAGCGGGTACAATGAGCAGTTCTTC
CDR3: CASSYLMASGYNEQFF

size: few
D: NA
V: TRBV6-7
J: TRBJ2-5
DNA: TGTGCCAGCAGTTACTCGAGTAAGGGAGAGCAAGAGACCCAGTACTTC
CDR3: CASSYSSKGEQETQYF

size: NA
D: NA
V: TRBV4-1
J: TRBJ1-4
DNA: TGCGCCAGCAGCCTCCTAGGGCAGGGCGGGGGAAAACTGTTTTTT
CDR3: CASSLLGQGGGKLFF

size: NA
D: TRBD2
V: TRBV27
J: TRBJ2-7
DNA: TGTGCCAGCAGGAAGGAGCGGGACCTCTACGAGCAGTACTTC
CDR3: CASRKERDLYEQYF

size: NA
D: TRBD1
V: TRBV10-3
J: TRBJ1-1
DNA: TGTGCCATCAGGGTGGACAGGCAAGCTTTCTTT
CDR3: CAIRVDRQAFF

size: NA
D: TRBD1
V: TRBV7-2
J: TRBJ2-7
DNA: TGTGCCAGCAGCCGGGACAGAAACTACGAGCAGTACTTC
CDR3: CASSRDRNYEQYF

size: NA
D: NA
V: TRBV27
J: TRBJ1-1
DNA: TGTGCCAGCAGTGCTGACAGATTGAACACTGAAGCTTTCTTT
CDR3: CASSADRLNTEAFF

size: NA
D: NA
V: TRBV28
J: TRBJ2-5
DNA: TGTGCCAGCACTAAAGCGAACCCCCGGGAGACCCAGTACTTC
CDR3: CASTKANPRETQYF

size: NA
D: NA
V: TRBV28
J: TRBJ2-7
DNA: TGTGCCAGCAGTGCGAGGGGGATCGGAAATTACGAGCAGTACTTC
CDR3: CASSARGIGNYEQYF

size: NA
D: NA
V: TRBV7-9
J: TRBJ2-3
DNA: TGTGCCAGCAGCTTAGGGACAGAGACAGATACGCAGTATTTT
CDR3: CASSLGTETDTQYF

size: NA
D: TRBD2
V: TRBV7-2
J: TRBJ2-5
DNA: TGTGCCAGCAGCACCCGACTAGCGAGCCATCAAGAGACCCAGTACTTC
CDR3: CASSTRLASHQETQYF

size: once
D: NA
V: TRBV6-5
J: TRBJ2-1
DNA: TGTGCCAGCAGACAGGGGGGGGATGAGCAGTTCTTC
CDR3: CASRQGGDEQFF

size: NA
D: TRBD1
V: TRBV7-9
J: TRBJ2-7
DNA: TGTGCCAGCAGCTTCAGGGGGCCGTCCTACGAGCAGTACTTC
CDR3: CASSFRGPSYEQYF

size: few
D: TRBD2
V: TRBV29-1
J: TRBJ2-1
DNA: TGCAGCGTTCCTAGCGGGCTTTCCTACAATGAGCAGTTCTTC
CDR3: CSVPSGLSYNEQFF

size: once
D: NA
V: TRBV7-8
J: TRBJ2-4
DNA: TGTGCCAGCAGCCGACGACAGGTCTCGAATCAAAACATTCAGTACTTC
CDR3: CASSRRQVSNQNIQYF

size: NA
D: TRBD1
V: TRBV11-2
J: TRBJ2-7
DNA: TGTGCCAGCAGCTTAATAGGACAGGGACTGGAGCAGTACTTC
CDR3: CASSLIGQGLEQYF

size: NA
D: TRBD1
V: TRBV5-6
J: TRBJ1-5
DNA: TGTGCCAGCAGCTGGACAGGGGGAAGCAATCAGCCCCAGCATTTT
CDR3: CASSWTGGSNQPQHF

size: once
D: NA
V: TRBV2
J: TRBJ2-3
DNA: TGTGCCAGTGCACCGGGGAACACAGATACGCAGTATTTT
CDR3: CASAPGNTDTQYF

size: NA
D: NA
V: TRBV18
J: TRBJ1-2
DNA: TGTGCCAGCTCACCAGGGGCGGACTATGGCTACACCTTC
CDR3: CASSPGADYGYTF

size: NA
D: NA
V: TRBV7-9
J: TRBJ2-7
DNA: TGTGCCAGCAGCTTAGGGGCCTTTCACTACGAGCAGTACTTC
CDR3: CASSLGAFHYEQYF

size: NA
D: NA
V: TRBV5-1
J: TRBJ2-7
DNA: TGCGCCAGCAGCTCCCTCTCGAGCTCCTACGAGCAGTACTTC
CDR3: CASSSLSSSYEQYF